This passage covers 15 T cell receptor beta chains from one sample sequenced in a study of cytomegalovirus exposure and HLA in healthy donors. A multiplex PCR was run with 60 Vbeta primers and 13 Jbeta primers. Method: immunoSEQ multiplex PCR; TCRdb's copy keeps in-frame clones and lacks some. Among about 110,000 clones listed, just under 70% were seen once. The sequencing sample was made of PBMCs. The receptors here all came from a woman in her 70s in good health and CMV-seropositive.

This chain uses TRBV7-9 with TRBJ1-4; TRBD1 matches at 7 bases. The length of the CDR3 is 16 residues. Germline V lookup: CDR1 SEHNR, CDR2 FQNEAQ (reference sequence). Trimming took 3 bases from V and 5 from J; bases not matched to a gene: 9. CDR3 residues: CASSFLPGQLNEKLFF. DNA for the CDR3: TGTGCCAGCAGCTTCTTACCGGGACAGCTGAATGAAAAACTGTTTTTT.

In the case of this clone: Other DNA sequences in this sample translate to the same CDR3. V gene TRBV2 combines with J gene TRBJ1-1, with a tentative D call TRBD1 (6 bases). Per the germline V gene, CDR1 is SNHLY and CDR2 is FYNNEI. V was cut by 4 bases and J by 3 bases, with 9 bases left in between. The CDR3 consists of 13 residues. CDR3 bases: TGTGCCAGCAGTGTACAGGGATACACTGAAGCTTTCTTT. It translates to CASSVQGYTEAFF.

This clone was picked up a small number of times. The chain couples TRBV7-9 to TRBJ2-1, with 7 bases fitting TRBD1. Germline CDR1 reads SEHNR; CDR2 reads FQNEAQ (reference sequence). The CDR3 totals 16 residues. V lost 5 bases, J lost 0 bases, and 7 bases stayed unmatched. The CDR3 region is CASSRGQVSSYNEQFF. In DNA, the CDR3 is TGTGCCAGCAGCCGAGGACAGGTGAGCTCCTACAATGAGCAGTTCTTC.

The chain carries TRBV5-1 and TRBJ2-7; no clear D. This CDR3 spans 14 amino acids. Germline lookup yields CDR1 SGHRS and CDR2 YFSETQ. The germline V and J ends were trimmed by 0 bases and 0 bases, with 7 bases remaining between them. Here the CDR3 reads CASSLGVSSYEQYF. The CDR3 DNA sequence: TGCGCCAGCAGCTTGGGCGTGAGCTCCTACGAGCAGTACTTC.

V and J are TRBV5-1 and TRBJ2-1; tentatively, D is TRBD1 (7 bases). CDR1 is SGHRS and CDR2 is YFSETQ in the germline V gene. There are 15 residues in the CDR3. Trimming took 4 bases from V and 2 from J, leaving 13 bases between them. The CDR3 coding sequence is TGCGCCAGCAGCAGCGGAGGGGGCGCCTACAATGAGCAGTTCTTC. This codes for CASSSGGGAYNEQFF.

J is TRBJ1-1 and V is TRBV6-6, with D possibly TRBD1 on 5 matching bases. V was trimmed by 7 bases and J by 5 bases, leaving 17 bases between them. This CDR3 spans 14 amino acids. Germline V gives CDR1 MNHNY, CDR2 SVGAGI (reference sequence). The CDR3, as DNA: TGTGCCAGCAAATCCGGACACGGAGGGACTGAAGCTTTCTTT. Translated, it gives CASKSGHGGTEAFF.

This clone was detected a few times. The V and J genes are TRBV6-6 and TRBJ1-6, with a tentative D call TRBD1 (5 bases). The CDR3 has 13 residues. From germline, CDR1 is MNHNY and CDR2 SVGAGI (reference sequence). V was trimmed by 8 bases and J by 7 bases, leaving 12 bases between them. This CDR3 is CASRGTANSPLHF. The DNA of the CDR3 is TGTGCCAGCCGCGGGACGGCAAATTCACCCCTCCACTTT.

The chain links TRBV7-9 to TRBJ2-3; 7 nucleotides agree with TRBD2. Germline CDR1 reads SEHNR; CDR2 reads FQNEAQ (reference sequence). V lost 3 bases and J lost 2; bases outside the gene matches: 2. The CDR3 is made up of 14 amino acids. This chain's CDR3 is CASSFSGHTDTQYF. The DNA of the CDR3 is TGTGCCAGCAGCTTTAGCGGGCACACAGATACGCAGTATTTT.

This chain uses TRBV7-2 with TRBJ1-1, with D uncertain. This CDR3 has 14 residues. CDR1 is SGHTA and CDR2 is FQGNSA in the germline V gene. V lost 2 bases and J lost 3, with 10 bases in between. The DNA for the CDR3 is TGTGCCAGCAGCTTATCGTATTCGTACACTGAAGCTTTCTTT. It specifies CASSLSYSYTEAFF.

This chain connects TRBV7-2 to TRBJ2-7; the D gene is possibly TRBD1 (5 bases). The V gene's germline CDR1 is SGHTA and CDR2 FQGNSA. This CDR3 spans 14 amino acids. V was clipped by 1 base and J by 4 bases, with 11 bases between them. The CDR3: CASSLVGVHYEQYF. The CDR3 DNA reads as TGTGCCAGCAGCTTAGTAGGGGTTCATTACGAGCAGTACTTC.

This CDR3 is CASSLGGGTTEQYF. Here the CDR3 DNA reads TGTGCCAGCAGCTTAGGTGGCGGGACCACCGAGCAGTACTTC. V is TRBV7-2 and J is TRBJ2-5; TRBD2 is a possible D gene (6 bases). The J call may be in error: the DNA end matches TRBJ2-7 better. Germline V gene data show CDR1 as SGHTA and CDR2 as FQGNSA. The CDR3 runs 14 residues.

The CDR3 reads CAWRTAGGRETQYF. Here the CDR3 DNA reads TGTGCCTGGAGGACAGCGGGGGGGAGGGAGACCCAGTACTTC. This rearrangement joins TRBV30 to TRBJ2-5; 10 nucleotides align to TRBD2. CDR3 size: 14 residues. Germline V gene lookup returns CDR1 GTSNPN and CDR2 SVGIG (reference sequence). V lost 3 bases, J lost 5 bases, and 6 bases stayed unmatched.

This chain uses TRBV18 with TRBJ1-4; D is undetermined. The CDR3 is 14 amino acids. V dropped 1 base and J dropped 4 bases, with 7 bases sitting between them. The germline CDR1 and CDR2 sequences are KGHSH and LQKENI. The DNA for the CDR3 is TGTGCCAGCTCACCACGACAAAGTAATGAAAAACTGTTTTTT. Amino acids: CASSPRQSNEKLFF.

This clone has more than one count but fewer than ten. This chain links TRBV19 with TRBJ2-2; 10 nucleotides agree with TRBD2. CDR1 and CDR2 (germline): LNHDA, SQIVND (reference sequence). V lost 5 bases and J lost 5; bases outside the gene matches: 11. The CDR3 is made up of 17 amino acids. Here the CDR3 reads CASSHPGTSVSTGELFF. CDR3 nucleotide sequence: TGTGCCAGTAGTCATCCCGGGACTAGCGTTTCGACCGGGGAGCTGTTTTTT. The whole variable domain, remainder taken from reference TRBV19 and TRBJ2-2, is DGGITQSPKYLFRKEGQNVTLSCEQNLNHDAMYWYRQDPGQGLRLIYYSQIVNDFQKGDIAEGYSVSREKKESFPLTVTSAQKNPTAFYLCASSHPGTSVSTGELFFGEGSRLTVL.

This clone appeared once. The rearrangement links TRBV2 to TRBJ1-6; D not certain. This CDR3 is 12 amino acids long. The germline CDR1 and CDR2 sequences are SNHLY and FYNNEI. V dropped 7 bases and J dropped 9 bases, with 10 bases sitting between them. The chain's CDR3 is CASTFPGSPLHF. CDR3 DNA: TGTGCCAGCACCTTTCCCGGTTCACCCCTCCACTTT. Variable domain in full (rest from reference TRBV2 and TRBJ1-6): EPEVTQTPSHQVTQMGQEVILRCVPISNHLYFYWYRQILGQKVEFLVSFYNNEISEKSEIFDDQFSVERPDGSNFTLKIRSTKLEDSAMYFCASTFPGSPLHFGNGTRLTVT.